The clone carrying this T cell receptor (beta chain) was picked up a small number of times. Its antigen is unknown. The CDR3 sequence is 15 residues long. The V and J ends lost 4 bases and 4 bases respectively, with 14 bases between them. CDR1 is SGHRS and CDR2 is YFSETQ in the germline V gene. This specimen comes from a study of T cell responses to AZD1222 COVID-19 vaccine. Study results and caveats: Repertoires were obtained solely post-peak T cell response. The donor cohort was predominantly white British with a female majority, and clonal diversity may have been underestimated.

Generated by immunoSEQ multiplex PCR, the TCRdb table keeps only in-frame clones and is missing some. The table records about 120,000 clones, approximately 90% of them present only once. The origin of this receptor is an adult in good health. Sequencing was performed on peripheral blood, taken on day 0 of AZD1222 vaccination. The chain links TRBV5-1 to TRBJ1-4; D is perhaps TRBD1 (6 bases). As DNA, the CDR3 is TGCGCCAGCAGCCTGGACAGTAACAATAATGAAAAACTGTTTTTT. Protein product: CASSLDSNNNEKLFF.